A single sample is the source of the 10 T cell receptor beta chains below, sequenced in a study of T cell responses to AZD1222 COVID-19 vaccine. Repertoires were generated with immunoSEQ multiplex PCR, while TCRdb's copy carries only in-frame clones and drops some. The top ten clones hold about 5.5% of a sample with under 150,000 clones, 70% to 90% of them seen once. The sequences come from peripheral blood, collected on day 0 of AZD1222 vaccination. The origin of the receptors is an adult in good health.

The CDR3 bases are TGTGCCAGCAGCCTCTCCGGGACAGTGACGAGCTACACCTTC. This encodes CASSLSGTVTSYTF. The chain carries TRBV7-2 and TRBJ1-2; 7 bases agree with TRBD1. The CDR3 is 14 residues long. Germline CDR1 SGHTA, CDR2 FQGNSA. J was trimmed by 9 bases and V by 5 bases; bases with no gene match: 12. The whole variable domain, filled in from reference TRBV7-2 and TRBJ1-2, reads GAGVSQSPSNKVTEKGKDVELRCDPISGHTALYWYRQSLGQGLEFLIYFQGNSAPDKSGLPSDRFSAERTGGSVSTLTIQRTQQEDSAVYLCASSLSGTVTSYTFGSGTRLTVV.

The V call is TRBV29-1, the J call TRBJ2-1; 9 bases line up with TRBD2. From germline, CDR1 is SQVTM and CDR2 ANQGSEA. The CDR3 sequence is 13 residues long. Trimming took 4 bases from V and 8 from J; bases not matched to a gene: 6. This CDR3 is CSVVAGEGYEQFF. As DNA, the CDR3 is TGCAGCGTTGTAGCGGGAGAGGGGTATGAGCAGTTCTTC.

This sequence joins TRBV6-2 or TRBV6-3 and TRBJ1-1; no clear D gene. V shed 2 bases and J shed 0 bases, with 10 bases lying between them. CDR3 size: 15 residues. Per germline, CDR1 MNHEY and CDR2 SVGEGT. Written as DNA, the CDR3 is TGTGCCAGCAGTTACGCAAACAACATGAACACTGAAGCTTTCTTT. Its protein is CASSYANNMNTEAFF.

The J gene is TRBJ1-5, the V gene TRBV30; D gene unclear. The CDR3 runs to 15 residues. Germline loops: CDR1 GTSNPN, CDR2 SVGIG (reference sequence). V was clipped by 0 bases and J by 2 bases, with 11 bases between them. The CDR3 DNA is TGTGCCTGGAGTGTTAACTGGGTAGGCAATCAGCCCCAGCATTTT. As protein: CAWSVNWVGNQPQHF. Full variable domain (remainder filled in from reference TRBV30 and TRBJ1-5): SQTIHQWPATLVQPVGSPLSLECTVEGTSNPNLYWYRQAAGRGLQLLFYSVGIGQISSEVPQNLSASRPQDRQFILSSKKLLLSDSGFYLCAWSVNWVGNQPQHFGDGTRLSIL.

This chain joins TRBV6-5 and TRBJ2-1, with 12 bases that match TRBD2. J lost 6 bases, V lost 6 bases, and 6 bases had no gene match. Germline V gene lookup returns CDR1 MNHEY and CDR2 SVGAGI. The CDR3 has 15 amino acids. The CDR3 loop is CASRILAGGVNEQFF. The CDR3 region has the DNA TGTGCCAGCAGGATCCTAGCGGGAGGGGTCAATGAGCAGTTCTTC.

The sample holds one count of this clone. This chain uses TRBV6-1 with TRBJ2-7; no reliable D call. CDR1 MNHNS and CDR2 SASEGT come from the germline V gene. The V and J ends lost 4 bases and 3 bases respectively, with 7 bases between them. CDR3 size: 12 residues. The CDR3 is CASSALIYEQYF. In DNA form, the CDR3 reads TGTGCCAGCAGTGCGCTCATCTACGAGCAGTACTTC.

V gene TRBV6-2 or TRBV6-3 combines with J gene TRBJ2-1; 9 bases are a match to TRBD1. Trimming removed 6 bases from V and 5 bases from J; junction bases left unmatched: 8. The CDR3 is 15 amino acids. CDR1 is MNHEY, CDR2 SVGEGT, per germline. In DNA form, the CDR3 reads TGTGCCAGCAGACCTTTGGGACAGGGCAACAATGAGCAGTTCTTC. It translates to CASRPLGQGNNEQFF.

This clone was seen a single time. This rearrangement joins TRBV7-2 to TRBJ2-7; 9 positions match TRBD1. This CDR3 region has 14 residues. CDR1 and CDR2 from the germline V gene are SGHTA and FQGNSA. V dropped 4 bases and J dropped 3; count of bases not matched to a gene: 4. The CDR3 region has the DNA TGTGCCAGCAGCTACGTGACAGGGGGCTACGAGCAGTACTTC. Translated, it gives CASSYVTGGYEQYF.

This chain joins TRBV6-5 and TRBJ2-5; unclear D gene. The CDR3 runs to 13 residues. CDR1 is MNHEY and CDR2 is SVGAGI in the germline V gene. V lost 2 bases to trimming and J lost 7 bases, with 11 bases between them. The CDR3 loop reads CASSYDRFGTQYF. For the CDR3, the DNA is TGTGCCAGCAGTTACGACCGCTTTGGGACCCAGTACTTC.

The chain has TRBV9 and TRBJ1-5; 9 bases fit TRBD1. After removal of 4 bases from V and 5 bases from J, the junction contained 7 bases not matched to a gene. This CDR3 comprises 15 residues. Germline loops: CDR1 SGDLS, CDR2 YYNGEE. The CDR3 sequence: CASSPGTGPYQPQHF. DNA of the CDR3: TGTGCCAGCAGCCCCGGGACAGGGCCTTATCAGCCCCAGCATTTT.